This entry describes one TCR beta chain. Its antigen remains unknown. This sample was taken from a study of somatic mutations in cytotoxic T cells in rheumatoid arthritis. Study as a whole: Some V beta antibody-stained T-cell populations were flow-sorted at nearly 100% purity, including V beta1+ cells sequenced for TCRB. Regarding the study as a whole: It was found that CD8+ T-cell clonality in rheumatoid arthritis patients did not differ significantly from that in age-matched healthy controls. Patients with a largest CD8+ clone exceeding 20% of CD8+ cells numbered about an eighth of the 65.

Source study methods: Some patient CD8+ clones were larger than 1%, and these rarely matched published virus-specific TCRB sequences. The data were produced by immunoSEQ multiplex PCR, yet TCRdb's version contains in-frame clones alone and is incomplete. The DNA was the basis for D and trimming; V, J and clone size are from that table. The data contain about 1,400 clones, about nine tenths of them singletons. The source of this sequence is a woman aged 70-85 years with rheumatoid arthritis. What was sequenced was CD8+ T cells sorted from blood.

Written as DNA, the CDR3 is TGCGCCAGCAGTGAGGGGGTTGCGGGGGGCACTGAAGCTTTCTTT. Translation gives CASSEGVAGGTEAFF. The rearrangement uses TRBV10-1 and TRBJ1-1, with D tentatively TRBD1 (5 bases). CDR3 length: 15 amino acids. The V and J ends lost 2 bases and 4 bases respectively, with 14 bases between them. CDR1 and CDR2 (germline): WNHNN, SYGVQD (reference sequence).